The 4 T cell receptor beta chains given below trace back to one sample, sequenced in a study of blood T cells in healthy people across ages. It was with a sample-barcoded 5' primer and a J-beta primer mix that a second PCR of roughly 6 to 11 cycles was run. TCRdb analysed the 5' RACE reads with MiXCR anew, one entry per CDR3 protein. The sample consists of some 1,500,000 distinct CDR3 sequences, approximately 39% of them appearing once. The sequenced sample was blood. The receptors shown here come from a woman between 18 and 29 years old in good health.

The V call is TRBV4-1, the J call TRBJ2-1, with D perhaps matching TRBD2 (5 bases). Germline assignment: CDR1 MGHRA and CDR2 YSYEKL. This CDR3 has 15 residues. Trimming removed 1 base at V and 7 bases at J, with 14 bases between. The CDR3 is CASSQVPGVGNEQFF. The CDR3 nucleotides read TGCGCCAGCAGCCAAGTTCCCGGGGTTGGGAATGAGCAGTTCTTC.

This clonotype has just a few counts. The CDR3 region has the DNA TGCGCCAGCAGCCAGTCGTTGTGGTCTGAAGCTTTCTTT. It yields the protein CASSQSLWSEAFF. The chain carries TRBV4-1 and TRBJ1-1, with D unclear. The CDR3 totals 13 residues. From germline, CDR1 is MGHRA and CDR2 YSYEKL. Trimming took 3 bases from V and 6 from J, leaving 11 bases between them.

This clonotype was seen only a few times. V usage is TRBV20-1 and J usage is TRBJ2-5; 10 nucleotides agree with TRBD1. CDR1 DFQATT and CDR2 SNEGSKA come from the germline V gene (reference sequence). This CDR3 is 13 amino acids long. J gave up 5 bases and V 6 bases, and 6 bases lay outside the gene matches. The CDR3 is CSAKTGGEETQYF. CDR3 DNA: TGCAGTGCCAAGACAGGGGGCGAGGAGACCCAGTACTTC.

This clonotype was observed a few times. As DNA, the CDR3 is TGTGCCAGCACCGGACAGGGCAGTGAAAAACTGTTTTTT. It yields the protein CASTGQGSEKLFF. The chain joins TRBV7-9 to TRBJ1-4; TRBD1 agrees at 8 bases. In germline, CDR1 is SEHNR, CDR2 FQNEAQ (reference sequence). V shed 7 bases and J 7 bases; nucleotides not matched to a gene: 5. This CDR3 comprises 13 residues.